This T cell receptor (beta chain) was captured in a study of T cell repertoires in cytomegalovirus infection. Germline lookup yields CDR1 MNHEY and CDR2 SMNVEV (reference sequence). This CDR3 is built from 15 residues. Trimming removed 8 bases from V and 2 bases from J, with 19 bases in between. Study-wide results and limits: People with CMV and the relevant HLA were identified by cumulative public TCR beta family frequency.

As concerns this clonotype: Its antigen is currently unknown.

TCRdb processed the reads anew with MiXCR; each CDR3 protein has one entry. The repertoire has around 900,000 distinct CDR3 sequences, approximately 31% of them found once; the top ten carry around an eighth. The chain has TRBV27 and TRBJ2-7; TRBD1 is a possible D gene (5 bases). The TCR sequence derives from a human donor in good health (CMV status not recorded). Some clones in this sample may be carry-over from other donors' samples. The sample in question was cultured CD8+ T cells from PBMCs, obtained from culture after CMV antigen stimulation. The CDR3 protein is CASRFNQGTTYEQYF. CDR3 sequence (DNA): TGTGCCAGCCGGTTCAATCAGGGAACAACCTACGAGCAGTACTTC.